The 13 T cell receptor beta chains reported below all come from one sample, sequenced in a study of shared clonotypes between healthy human individuals. The method was immunoSEQ multiplex PCR; TCRdb's version includes in-frame clones alone and lacks a portion of them. The table records some 2.3 million clones, 90% to 95% of them present only once. The specimen was naive CD4+ T cells from PBMCs. Sample subset: CD45RA+ positively selected. These receptors came from a man between 18 and 35 years old in good health. Some clones in this sample may be carry-over from other donors' samples.

The genes are TRBV20-1 and TRBJ2-5; D call uncertain. The CDR3 has 11 residues. Germline V gene sequence: CDR1 DFQATT, CDR2 SNEGSKA (reference sequence). V was clipped by 4 bases and J by 5 bases, with 8 bases between them. For the CDR3, the DNA is TGCAGTGCTACCCCGGCGGAGACCCAGTACTTC. Protein: CSATPAETQYF.

The chain employs TRBV9 and TRBJ2-1, with 11 bases identical to TRBD2. With V trimmed by 0 bases and J by 0 bases, 8 bases remained unmatched. The CDR3 has 19 residues. The germline gives CDR1 SGDLS, CDR2 YYNGEE. CDR3 region: CASSVEGSGRASSYNEQFF. CDR3 nucleotides: TGTGCCAGCAGCGTAGAGGGTAGCGGGAGGGCCAGCTCCTACAATGAGCAGTTCTTC. The full variable domain, with the rest looked up from reference TRBV9 and TRBJ2-1, is DSGVTQTPKHLITATGQRVTLRCSPRSGDLSVYWYQQSLDQGLQFLIQYYNGEERAKGNILERFSAQQFPDLHSELNLSSLELGDSALYFCASSVEGSGRASSYNEQFFGPGTRLTVL.

On this clone itself: Other DNA sequences within the sample encode an identical CDR3. V is TRBV25-1 and J is TRBJ2-7; D is ambiguous. The CDR3 is 13 amino acids. Germline V lookup: CDR1 MGHDK, CDR2 SYGVNS. V dropped 3 bases and J dropped 5 bases, with 11 bases sitting between them. The CDR3 bases are TGTGCCAGCAGTGACGGACGGGCCGACGAGCAGTACTTC. This translates into CASSDGRADEQYF.

The chain combines TRBV28 with TRBJ1-1; D is possibly TRBD1 (6 bases). Germline V CDR1 and CDR2: MDHEN, SYDVKM. The V end was cut by 3 bases, the J end by 5 bases, with 25 bases between. CDR3 length: 18 residues. CDR3 nucleotides: TGTGCCAGCAGTTTTTGGTCTGACAGGTTTAGAGGAGGGACTGAAGCTTTCTTT. It translates to CASSFWSDRFRGGTEAFF.

The chain uses TRBV4-3 and TRBJ2-3; 7 nucleotides line up with TRBD2. The germline gives CDR1 LGHNA, CDR2 YSLEER. The CDR3 sequence is 18 residues long. V was pared by 2 bases and J by 2 bases, with 13 bases of the junction left unmatched. CDR3 in DNA: TGCGCCAGCAGCCAACTAATGCGGGAGCTGATGATCACAGATACGCAGTATTTT. This codes for CASSQLMRELMITDTQYF.

In its sample, this clone was seen a few times. This sequence joins TRBV2 and TRBJ1-1; no clear D. The CDR3 has 14 amino acids. V lost 6 bases and J lost 3, with 14 bases in between. The germline CDR1 and CDR2 sequences are SNHLY and FYNNEI. CDR3 in DNA: TGTGCCAGCAGCCGTCAGCGGCGGGACACTGAAGCTTTCTTT. Protein sequence: CASSRQRRDTEAFF.

This chain joins TRBV7-8 and TRBJ1-5; weak D call: TRBD1 (5 bases). This CDR3 is built from 19 residues. Looked up from germline, CDR1 is SGHVS and CDR2 is FQNEAQ. Trimming stripped 0 bases from V and 0 bases from J, with 18 bases between. This CDR3 is CASSLAGLPQFYSNQPQHF. The CDR3 bases are TGTGCCAGCAGCTTAGCGGGGCTCCCCCAATTTTATAGCAATCAGCCCCAGCATTTT.

Details on this clone: Other DNA sequences in this specimen translate into the identical CDR3. The CDR3: CASSAGSNQPQHF. The CDR3 DNA reads as TGTGCCAGCAGCGCCGGTAGCAATCAGCCCCAGCATTTT. The chain couples TRBV28 to TRBJ1-5; D is ambiguous. V dropped 6 bases and J dropped 0 bases, with 6 bases sitting between them. The CDR3 contains 13 residues. Germline CDR1 and CDR2: MDHEN and SYDVKM.

The chain has TRBV5-1 and TRBJ2-3, with 8 nucleotides matching TRBD2. The CDR3 has 16 amino acids. J lost 0 bases, V lost 4 bases, and 7 bases had no gene match. Germline values: CDR1 SGHRS, CDR2 YFSETQ. The CDR3 DNA reads TGCGCCAGCAGCGACCCTCAGCGGGGGAGCACAGATACGCAGTATTTT. Encoded protein: CASSDPQRGSTDTQYF. Using reference TRBV5-1 and TRBJ2-3 for the parts outside the CDR3, the full variable domain is KAGVTQTPRYLIKTRGQQVTLSCSPISGHRSVSWYQQTPGQGLQFLFEYFSETQRNKGNFPGRFSGRQFSNSRSEMNVSTLELGDSALYLCASSDPQRGSTDTQYFGPGTRLTVL.

The V and J genes are TRBV29-1 and TRBJ2-3; D could derive from TRBD1 or TRBD2 (5 bases each). Germline lookup yields CDR1 SQVTM and CDR2 ANQGSEA. This CDR3 is built from 16 residues. V was clipped by 1 base and J by 2 bases, with 16 bases between them. The CDR3 nucleotides read TGCAGCGTTGAAGCCTCTGGGACGGCGACCACAGATACGCAGTATTTT. Protein product: CSVEASGTATTDTQYF.

The genes are TRBV27 and TRBJ2-5; TRBD2 aligns across 7 bases. This CDR3 contains 18 residues. V shed 6 bases, J shed 2 bases, and the junction held 18 bases outside the gene matches. The germline V gene has CDR1 MNHEY and CDR2 SMNVEV (reference sequence). The CDR3 protein is CASSPSWLGGAGQETQYF. CDR3 bases: TGTGCCAGCAGCCCAAGTTGGTTGGGAGGAGCGGGACAAGAGACCCAGTACTTC.

This chain's CDR3 is CASSRRKGPSTDTQYF. CDR3 DNA: TGTGCCAGCAGCCGTAGGAAGGGGCCTAGCACAGATACGCAGTATTTT. The V call is TRBV7-6, the J call TRBJ2-3; TRBD1 might be the D (5 bases). The length of the CDR3 is 16 residues. Trimming removed 5 bases from V and 0 bases from J, with 15 bases in between. Germline CDR1 reads SGHVS; CDR2 reads FNYEAQ.

The chain has TRBV5-1 and TRBJ1-2; unclear D gene. The CDR3 is 16 amino acids. CDR1 is SGHRS, CDR2 YFSETQ, per germline. V was clipped by 4 bases and J by 0 bases, with 16 bases between them. CDR3 nucleotides: TGCGCCAGCAGCCGGACCTGGCTCACCCCTAACTATGGCTACACCTTC. It translates to CASSRTWLTPNYGYTF.